The 21 T cell receptor beta chains given below trace back to one sample, sequenced in a study of blood T cell repertoires in COVID-19. TCRdb's table, derived via immunoSEQ multiplex PCR, lists solely in-frame clones and lacks some. The top ten hold 2.5% to 3.5% of the sample, which has more than 350,000 clones, 89% seen once. Sequencing used peripheral blood. The receptors come from a woman aged 25 to 39 with COVID-19, enrolled during active disease.

J is TRBJ2-7 and V is TRBV3-1 (or the pseudogene TRBV3-2), with D tentatively TRBD2 (6 bases). Looked up from germline, CDR1 is LGHDT and CDR2 is YNNKEL (reference sequence). The CDR3 extends over 15 amino acids. V lost 1 base and J 1 base, leaving 11 bases between the germline ends. The CDR3 DNA reads as TGTGCCAGCAGCCAAGGGTTGCGGGGATCCTACGAGCAGTACTTC. Translation: CASSQGLRGSYEQYF.

The chain links TRBV5-1 to TRBJ2-5; D might be TRBD2 (5 bases). Germline CDR1 SGHRS, CDR2 YFSETQ. The V end was cut by 4 bases, the J end by 5 bases, with 21 bases between. The CDR3 consists of 16 residues. CDR3 nucleotide sequence: TGCGCCAGCAGCCAAGGGAGTTACCCTAAATTGGAGACCCAGTACTTC. This codes for CASSQGSYPKLETQYF. Supplemented by reference TRBV5-1 and TRBJ2-5, the full variable domain reads KAGVTQTPRYLIKTRGQQVTLSCSPISGHRSVSWYQQTPGQGLQFLFEYFSETQRNKGNFPGRFSGRQFSNSRSEMNVSTLELGDSALYLCASSQGSYPKLETQYFGPGTRLLVL.

This rearrangement joins TRBV3-1 (or the pseudogene TRBV3-2) to TRBJ1-5, with D possibly matching TRBD1 (6 bases). Trimming took off 3 bases at V and 5 bases at J, with 23 bases between the two ends. The germline V gene encodes CDR1 LGHDT and CDR2 YNNKEL (reference sequence). This CDR3 spans 18 amino acids. The CDR3 loop is CASSHSYRDGRRYQPQHF. DNA for the CDR3: TGTGCCAGCAGCCACTCTTACAGGGACGGAAGAAGGTATCAGCCCCAGCATTTT.

The chain couples TRBV7-9 to TRBJ1-2; 8 bases align to TRBD1. Trimming at V came to 5 bases and at J to 7 bases, leaving 9 bases not matched to a gene. The germline V gene has CDR1 SEHNR and CDR2 FQNEAQ (reference sequence). The CDR3 sequence is 14 residues long. CDR3 in amino acids: CASSTSGTGSGYTF. CDR3 nucleotide sequence: TGTGCCAGCAGCACTTCCGGGACAGGAAGTGGCTACACCTTC.

The chain has TRBV7-2 and TRBJ1-2; D perhaps matches TRBD1 (6 bases). V lost 3 bases to trimming and J lost 0 bases, with 8 bases between them. The CDR3 totals 14 residues. CDR1 and CDR2 from the germline V gene are SGHTA and FQGNSA. Here the CDR3 reads CASSLTGPNYGYTF. DNA for the CDR3: TGTGCCAGCAGCTTGACAGGCCCTAACTATGGCTACACCTTC. The variable domain in full, completed from reference TRBV7-2 and TRBJ1-2, reads GAGVSQSPSNKVTEKGKDVELRCDPISGHTALYWYRQSLGQGLEFLIYFQGNSAPDKSGLPSDRFSAERTGGSVSTLTIQRTQQEDSAVYLCASSLTGPNYGYTFGSGTRLTVV.

J is TRBJ2-5 and V is TRBV29-1, with 7 bases aligning to TRBD2. V dropped 2 bases and J dropped 3; count of bases not matched to a gene: 9. The CDR3 consists of 15 residues. Germline-derived CDR1 and CDR2 are SQVTM and ANQGSEA. CDR3 DNA sequence: TGCAGCGTTGAACGGTTATGGGAGGGGAAAGAGACCCAGTACTTC. As protein: CSVERLWEGKETQYF.

The chain joins TRBV5-1 to TRBJ2-1, with D hard to call. The V and J ends lost 4 bases and 0 bases respectively, with 5 bases between them. Germline V lookup: CDR1 SGHRS, CDR2 YFSETQ. This CDR3 has 13 amino acids. CDR3 protein: CASSLSSYNEQFF. CDR3 sequence (DNA): TGCGCCAGCAGCCTAAGCTCCTACAATGAGCAGTTCTTC.

The chain carries TRBV3-1 (or the pseudogene TRBV3-2) and TRBJ2-7, with D tentatively TRBD2 (6 bases). V gave up 1 base and J gave up 5 bases, with 21 bases separating them. CDR3 length equals 17 residues. CDR1 and CDR2 (germline): LGHDT, YNNKEL (reference sequence). CDR3 in amino acids: CASSQGVGLAPNHEQYF. CDR3 DNA sequence: TGTGCCAGCAGCCAAGGAGTAGGGCTAGCGCCCAACCACGAGCAGTACTTC.

CDR3 in amino acids: CASRSGDRERNGYTF. The CDR3 nucleotides are TGTGCCAGCAGAAGTGGGGACAGAGAAAGGAATGGCTACACCTTC. This chain joins TRBV6-5 and TRBJ1-2, with 7 bases aligning to TRBD1. V was pared by 6 bases and J by 6 bases, with 13 bases of the junction left unmatched. CDR3 length: 15 amino acids. Germline CDR1 MNHEY, CDR2 SVGAGI.

This chain joins TRBV5-1 and TRBJ2-6, with 9 bases fitting TRBD1. In germline, CDR1 is SGHRS, CDR2 YFSETQ. The J segment lost 4 bases and the V segment lost 2 bases, leaving 10 bases of the junction unmatched. The CDR3 is made up of 18 amino acids. The CDR3 nucleotides are TGCGCCAGCAGCTTCGGACAGGGGACTGTAAGGGGGGCCAACGTCCTGACTTTC. Amino acid sequence: CASSFGQGTVRGANVLTF. Variable domain in full (rest from reference TRBV5-1 and TRBJ2-6): KAGVTQTPRYLIKTRGQQVTLSCSPISGHRSVSWYQQTPGQGLQFLFEYFSETQRNKGNFPGRFSGRQFSNSRSEMNVSTLELGDSALYLCASSFGQGTVRGANVLTFGAGSRLTVL.

The chain carries TRBV28 and TRBJ1-1, with 8 positions matching TRBD1. CDR3 length: 16 amino acids. In germline, CDR1 is MDHEN, CDR2 SYDVKM. Trimming at V came to 6 bases and at J to 3 bases, leaving 12 bases not matched to a gene. CDR3 region: CASRPGTGRTDTEAFF. The CDR3 region has the DNA TGTGCCAGCAGACCTGGGACAGGCCGAACGGACACTGAAGCTTTCTTT.

The chain links TRBV5-4 to TRBJ2-7; TRBD2 aligns across 9 bases. V was clipped by 4 bases and J by 7 bases; unmatched bases: 9. Germline CDR1 and CDR2: SGHNT and YYREEE (reference sequence). The length of the CDR3 is 14 residues. Here the CDR3 DNA reads TGTGCCAGCAGCCACGGGACTAGCCTCGGGGAGCAGTACTTC. Residues: CASSHGTSLGEQYF.

This clone is a singleton in its sample. This chain links TRBV29-1 with TRBJ2-1, with 11 bases fitting TRBD2. With V trimmed by 3 bases and J by 3 bases, 4 bases remained unmatched. Germline V gives CDR1 SQVTM, CDR2 ANQGSEA. The CDR3 is made up of 15 amino acids. The CDR3 DNA reads as TGCAGCGTTGACTCCGGGACTAGCGGCTACAATGAGCAGTTCTTC. It codes for CSVDSGTSGYNEQFF.

The V call is TRBV24-1, the J call TRBJ2-1; possibly TRBD1 for D (6 bases). The CDR3 is 13 amino acids. The germline V and J ends were trimmed by 9 bases and 5 bases, with 13 bases remaining between them. From germline, CDR1 is KGHDR and CDR2 SFDVKD. This CDR3 is CATSGELNNEQFF. The CDR3 DNA reads TGTGCCACCTCAGGGGAACTAAACAATGAGCAGTTCTTC.

This chain connects TRBV5-5 to TRBJ1-2, with 7 bases identical to TRBD1. The ends lost 1 base at V and 8 bases at J; junction bases unmatched: 11. Germline CDR1 is SGHKS and CDR2 is YYEKEE (reference sequence). The CDR3 is made up of 15 amino acids. The CDR3 region has the DNA TGTGCCAGCAGCTTGAGGGGGCCTAGAGTTGAGGGCTACACCTTC. Translated, it gives CASSLRGPRVEGYTF.

The chain uses TRBV4-1 and TRBJ1-1; tentative D call: TRBD1 (5 bases). The CDR3 runs 13 residues. Trimming stripped 4 bases from V and 6 bases from J, with 12 bases between. CDR1 is MGHRA and CDR2 is YSYEKL in the germline V gene. The CDR3 sequence: CASSPGYGAEAFF. For the CDR3, the DNA is TGCGCCAGCAGCCCAGGGTACGGCGCTGAAGCTTTCTTT.

The CDR3 nucleotides are TGTGCCAGCTCACCTAATCCAGGGGGCATGGGTACCATGAACACTGAAGCTTTCTTT. This translates into CASSPNPGGMGTMNTEAFF. The V call is TRBV18, the J call TRBJ1-1, with TRBD1 matching 8 bases. The germline gives CDR1 KGHSH, CDR2 LQKENI. J lost 0 bases, V lost 3 bases, and 15 bases had no gene match. This CDR3 is 19 amino acids long.

V is TRBV4-3 and J is TRBJ2-1; 12 bases map to TRBD2. The germline gives CDR1 LGHNA, CDR2 YSLEER. The CDR3 runs to 15 residues. V lost 8 bases, J lost 2 bases, and 4 bases stayed unmatched. The CDR3 nucleotides read TGCGCCAGCGGACCTAGCGGGGGGGCCTACAATGAGCAGTTCTTC. Protein sequence: CASGPSGGAYNEQFF.

The rearrangement links TRBV6-5 to TRBJ1-3, with D perhaps TRBD1 (5 bases). CDR3 size: 14 residues. Trimming shortened V by 6 bases and J by 4 bases, and 13 bases separated the two germline ends. Germline V CDR1 and CDR2: MNHEY, SVGAGI. CDR3 sequence (DNA): TGTGCCAGCAGGGGAGGAGGGGCGGGAAACACCATATATTTT. This codes for CASRGGGAGNTIYF.

The rearrangement links TRBV4-2 to TRBJ2-3, with 10 bases identical to TRBD2. Germline trimming cut 0 bases from V and 0 bases from J; bases unmatched to any gene: 15. Per germline, CDR1 LGHNA and CDR2 YNFKEQ. The CDR3 runs to 21 residues. The chain's CDR3 is CASSQDRLAGAPLQSTDTQYF. For the CDR3, the DNA is TGTGCCAGCAGCCAAGATCGGCTAGCGGGGGCCCCGCTCCAAAGCACAGATACGCAGTATTTT.

The V and J genes are TRBV12-2 and TRBJ2-2; the D segment call TRBD2 is taken from the table without a DNA check. TRBV12-2 is listed as a pseudogene. This CDR3 has 18 amino acids. The CDR3 DNA follows: TGTGCAAGTCGCTGTCCGGGACTAGCGGGGGGGAACACCGGGGAGCTGTTTTTT. Protein sequence: CASRCPGLAGGNTGELFF.